These T cell receptor beta chains were read from a single sample in a study of CD8 T cells in Susac syndrome. In TCRdb, the immunoSEQ multiplex PCR reads were re-called with MiXCR into one record per CDR3 protein. The data hold 100,000 to 110,000 distinct CDR3 sequences, with approximately 95% observed a single time. Material for sequencing was CD8+ T cells from PBMCs. These receptors all come from a human donor with Susac syndrome. Each CDR3 is given with its conserved first and last residue. The order of the fields is D gene, V gene, J gene, CDR3 length, clone size, CDR3 protein, CDR3 DNA. The D gene is left open where the match is weak. The size entry is marked missing in some rows and otherwise reads once, few, many or a size class.

TRBD2,TRBV29-1,TRBJ2-3,13,NA,CSGFLRGGDTQYF,TGCAGCGGTTTCCTGCGGGGGGGAGATACGCAGTATTTT
NA,TRBV12-3/TRBV12-4,TRBJ2-3,13,NA,CASSLTRWDTQYF,TGTGCCAGCAGTTTAACCCGGTGGGATACGCAGTATTTT
NA,TRBV5-6,TRBJ2-7,13,NA,CASSSDPSYEQYF,TGTGCCAGCAGCTCGGACCCCTCCTACGAGCAGTACTTC
TRBD1,TRBV4-1,TRBJ1-1,15,NA,CASSQSGTGVTEAFF,TGCGCCAGCAGCCAGTCCGGGACAGGGGTCACTGAAGCTTTCTTT
NA,TRBV15,TRBJ1-1,13,NA,CATSRDRVTEAFF,TGTGCCACCAGCAGAGACAGGGTCACTGAAGCTTTCTTT
NA,TRBV6-6,TRBJ1-3,12,NA,CASTSSGNTIYF,TGTGCCAGCACCTCCTCTGGAAACACCATATATTTT
NA,TRBV29-1,TRBJ1-2,12,NA,CSVLDSTYGYTF,TGCAGCGTTCTTGACAGTACCTATGGCTACACCTTC
NA,TRBV5-6,TRBJ2-5,14,NA,CASSSRGYQETQYF,TGTGCCAGCAGCAGCCGGGGGTACCAAGAGACCCAGTACTTC
NA,TRBV20-1,TRBJ2-7,13,NA,CSARTVDTYEQYF,TGCAGTGCCCGGACAGTAGACACCTACGAGCAGTACTTC
TRBD1,TRBV7-9,TRBJ2-4,13,NA,CASSLTGGDIQYF,TGTGCCAGCAGCTTAACAGGGGGTGACATTCAGTACTTC
TRBD1,TRBV29-1,TRBJ2-7,14,NA,CSVLSTGDLYEQYF,TGCAGCGTTCTGAGTACAGGGGATCTCTACGAGCAGTACTTC
NA,TRBV6-1,TRBJ2-5,17,NA,CASSTDTPRWGAETQYF,TGTGCCAGCAGCACGGACACCCCAAGGTGGGGGGCGGAGACCCAGTACTTC
NA,TRBV29-1,TRBJ2-3,13,NA,CSVESDMDRAQYF,TGCAGCGTTGAGAGCGACATGGACCGTGCGCAGTATTTT
TRBD2,TRBV19,TRBJ2-1,15,NA,CASSQPAGGNSEQFF,TGTGCCAGTAGTCAACCGGCGGGGGGCAACAGTGAGCAGTTCTTC
NA,TRBV12-3/TRBV12-4,TRBJ2-7,15,NA,CASSLSEGSRYEQYF,TGTGCCAGCAGTTTGTCGGAGGGTTCACGGTACGAGCAGTACTTC
TRBD2,TRBV6-5,TRBJ2-7,13,NA,CASRSGGSYEQYF,TGTGCCAGCAGGTCGGGGGGCTCCTACGAGCAGTACTTC
NA,TRBV5-8,TRBJ2-2,17,NA,CASSLASNSANTGELFF,TGTGCCAGCAGCTTGGCTTCAAATTCCGCGAACACCGGGGAGCTGTTTTTT
TRBD1,TRBV29-1,TRBJ2-1,16,NA,CSVEDQGTGGLDEQFF,TGCAGCGTTGAAGATCAAGGGACAGGGGGCCTGGATGAGCAGTTCTTC
NA,TRBV15,TRBJ1-2,15,NA,CATSRDRGGGRGYTF,TGTGCCACCAGCAGAGATCGAGGGGGGGGCCGCGGCTACACCTTC
NA,TRBV20-1,TRBJ2-1,11,NA,CSAESYNEQFF,TGCAGTGCCGAGAGCTACAATGAGCAGTTCTTC
NA,TRBV12-3/TRBV12-4,TRBJ2-5,14,NA,CASSLPRAQETQYF,TGTGCCAGCAGTTTACCCAGGGCCCAAGAGACCCAGTACTTC
TRBD1,TRBV5-1,TRBJ1-2,15,NA,CASSPGDRDRYGYTF,TGCGCCAGCAGCCCGGGAGACAGGGACAGGTATGGCTACACCTTC
NA,TRBV7-3,TRBJ2-2,15,NA,CASSSLAPNTGELFF,TGTGCCAGCAGCTCCCTTGCCCCGAACACCGGGGAGCTGTTTTTT
TRBD2,TRBV20-1,TRBJ2-5,15,NA,CSARDLRGAAETQYF,TGCAGTGCTAGAGATTTGCGGGGGGCCGCGGAGACCCAGTACTTC
TRBD1,TRBV27,TRBJ1-3,15,once,CASSPRTGPSNTIYF,TGTGCCAGCAGTCCCCGGACAGGTCCTTCGAACACCATATATTTT
NA,TRBV7-2,TRBJ1-1,14,NA,CASSIYQVNTEAFF,TGTGCCAGCAGCATTTACCAGGTGAACACTGAAGCTTTCTTT
NA,TRBV9,TRBJ1-6,11,once,CASSLGGPLHF,TGTGCCAGCAGCCTCGGGGGGCCCCTCCACTTT
NA,TRBV15,TRBJ1-2,14,NA,CATSTKGGIYGYTF,TGTGCCACCAGCACTAAGGGGGGGATCTATGGCTACACCTTC
NA,TRBV24-1,TRBJ1-5,13,NA,CATSDWSDQPQHF,TGTGCCACCAGTGATTGGTCCGATCAGCCCCAGCATTTT
NA,TRBV6-6,TRBJ1-4,13,NA,CASSYSDREKLFF,TGTGCCAGCAGTTACTCGGACAGAGAAAAACTGTTTTTT
NA,TRBV6-5,TRBJ2-1,15,NA,CASSSGPSSYNEQFF,TGTGCCAGCAGCTCCGGACCGAGCTCCTACAATGAGCAGTTCTTC
TRBD1,TRBV11-2,TRBJ2-3,17,NA,CASSLEGVDRVTDTQYF,TGTGCCAGCAGCTTAGAAGGGGTGGACAGGGTCACAGATACGCAGTATTTT
TRBD1,TRBV29-1,TRBJ2-7,12,NA,CSVATGGPEQYF,TGCAGCGTTGCTACAGGGGGCCCTGAGCAGTACTTC
TRBD1,TRBV28,TRBJ2-6,16,NA,CASSAGGAGGANVLTF,TGTGCCAGCAGTGCAGGGGGCGCAGGTGGGGCCAACGTCCTGACTTTC
NA,TRBV12-3/TRBV12-4,TRBJ2-3,14,NA,CASSPRGGGDTQYF,TGTGCCAGCAGCCCCAGGGGCGGGGGAGATACGCAGTATTTT
TRBD1,TRBV13,TRBJ2-4,12,once,CASATGVNIQYF,TGTGCCAGCGCGACAGGGGTGAACATTCAGTACTTC
TRBD2,TRBV6-4,TRBJ2-1,14,NA,CASRLLAGTNEQFF,TGTGCCAGCAGACTATTAGCGGGGACAAATGAGCAGTTCTTC
NA,TRBV6-6,TRBJ1-1,13,NA,CASSYKWNTEAFF,TGTGCCAGCAGTTACAAGTGGAACACTGAAGCTTTCTTT
NA,TRBV15,TRBJ1-5,16,NA,CATSRDHQGPNQPQHF,TGTGCCACCAGCAGAGATCACCAGGGACCCAATCAGCCCCAGCATTTT